This T cell receptor (beta chain) is from a study of shared clonotypes between healthy human individuals. General study results and limits: Naive subsets generally had larger estimated richness than memory subsets.

The germline gives CDR1 MNHNY, CDR2 SVGAGI (reference sequence). Trimming took off 5 bases at V and 3 bases at J, with 10 bases between the two ends. The CDR3 totals 13 residues. Data came from immunoSEQ multiplex PCR; TCRdb stores just in-frame clones and leaves some out. The sample contains 2 million to 2.5 million clones, roughly 93% of which appear only once. A note on this clone: What it binds is not known.

The V gene is TRBV6-6, the J gene TRBJ1-1; D is unclear. The material sequenced was naive CD4+ T cells from PBMCs. The subset is: CD45RA+ positively selected. The sequence derives from a man aged 18-30 years in good health. Some clones in this sample may be carry-over from other donors' samples. In DNA, the CDR3 is TGTGCCAGCAGTCTACGGGTTTACACTGAAGCTTTCTTT. It specifies CASSLRVYTEAFF.